These 18 T cell receptor beta chains were sequenced from one sample in a study of blood T cell repertoires in COVID-19. Assay used: immunoSEQ multiplex PCR; TCRdb lists only in-frame clones, some missing. Here the sample spans some 110,000 clones, 75% to 90% being singletons. The specimen was peripheral blood. These receptors originate from a man in his fifties or sixties with acute or convalescent COVID-19.

The rearrangement uses TRBV5-1 and TRBJ2-6; perhaps TRBD2 as D (5 bases). The CDR3 covers 18 residues. Germline V gene data show CDR1 as SGHRS and CDR2 as YFSETQ. Trimming shortened V by 4 bases and J by 0 bases, and 17 bases separated the two germline ends. The CDR3 nucleotides read TGCGCCAGCAGCGGCGGACTCGATTCCCTCTCTGGGGCCAACGTCCTGACTTTC. Its translation: CASSGGLDSLSGANVLTF.

In this sample, this clone turned up once. The chain joins TRBV27 to TRBJ1-2; D possibly corresponds to TRBD1 (6 bases). Between the trimmed V and J ends, which lost 5 bases and 6 bases, there was a span of 13 bases. This CDR3 region has 13 residues. CDR1 and CDR2 from the germline V gene are MNHEY and SMNVEV (reference sequence). CDR3 in amino acids: CASSQTGSHGYTF. As DNA, the CDR3 is TGTGCCAGCAGTCAGACAGGTTCCCATGGCTACACCTTC.

A few counts support this clone. The V and J genes are TRBV11-2 and TRBJ1-2, with D perhaps TRBD1 (6 bases). The CDR3 is 14 amino acids. Germline CDR1 is SGHAT and CDR2 is FQNNGV. Trimming took off 4 bases at V and 4 bases at J, with 13 bases between the two ends. In nucleotides, the CDR3 is TGTGCCAGCAGCTCACAGGGCGGAACCTATGGCTACACCTTC. Translation gives CASSSQGGTYGYTF.

This rearrangement joins TRBV6-5 to TRBJ1-3; D gene ambiguous. Germline CDR1 and CDR2: MNHEY and SVGAGI. V was cut by 2 bases and J by 0 bases, with 8 bases left in between. The CDR3 sequence is 15 residues long. CDR3 in DNA: TGTGCCAGCAGTTACGTGGGGAGCTCTGGAAACACCATATATTTT. It specifies CASSYVGSSGNTIYF.

The V and J genes are TRBV4-2 and TRBJ2-1; D gene ambiguous. This CDR3 region has 14 residues. CDR1 is LGHNA and CDR2 is YNFKEQ in the germline V gene. V dropped 5 bases and J dropped 0 bases, with 8 bases sitting between them. Written as DNA, the CDR3 is TGTGCCAGCAGCGTGTCGGTCTCCTACAATGAGCAGTTCTTC. Its protein product is CASSVSVSYNEQFF.

The chain couples TRBV29-1 to TRBJ2-7; TRBD2 matches at 10 bases. With 6 bases clipped from V and 2 bases from J, the junction kept 7 bases outside the gene matches. The CDR3 contains 14 residues. Germline values: CDR1 SQVTM, CDR2 ANQGSEA. The CDR3: CSVKGLAAAYEQYF. The CDR3, as DNA: TGCAGCGTCAAAGGACTAGCGGCCGCCTACGAGCAGTACTTC.

The chain carries TRBV5-1 and TRBJ2-5, with 11 bases identical to TRBD1. Per the germline V gene, CDR1 is SGHRS and CDR2 is YFSETQ. The CDR3 covers 15 residues. V lost 0 bases and J lost 4; bases outside the gene matches: 2. Here the CDR3 reads CASSLAGTGGETQYF. CDR3 coding DNA: TGCGCCAGCAGCTTGGCCGGGACAGGGGGAGAGACCCAGTACTTC.

The genes are TRBV28 and TRBJ2-1; maybe TRBD1 (5 bases). V gave up 5 bases and J gave up 6 bases, with 17 bases separating them. Germline loops: CDR1 MDHEN, CDR2 SYDVKM. The CDR3 runs 15 residues. The CDR3: CASSQVDTSSNEQFF. The CDR3 nucleotides read TGTGCCAGCAGTCAAGTGGACACCTCTAGCAATGAGCAGTTCTTC.

In DNA, the CDR3 is TGTGCCAGCAGTTACTCGGCTGACTACTATGGCTACACCTTC. Its translation: CASSYSADYYGYTF. The chain uses TRBV6-5 and TRBJ1-2; D is undetermined. This CDR3 is 14 amino acids long. Germline CDR1 reads MNHEY; CDR2 reads SVGAGI. Trimming removed 0 bases from V and 3 bases from J, with 8 bases in between.

The CDR3 DNA sequence: TGTGCCAGCAGTTTAGCGGGAGCAGAGACCCAGTACTTC. Protein sequence: CASSLAGAETQYF. The chain is built from TRBV6-5 and TRBJ2-5, with 9 positions matching TRBD2. Germline V gives CDR1 MNHEY, CDR2 SVGAGI. The CDR3 has 13 amino acids. The ends lost 4 bases at V and 4 bases at J; junction bases unmatched: 1.

In its sample, this clone was seen a few times. The rearrangement joins TRBV5-1 to TRBJ1-2, with a possible D match to TRBD1 (5 bases). V gave up 2 bases and J gave up 6 bases, with 8 bases separating them. CDR3 length: 12 amino acids. Germline V gene data show CDR1 as SGHRS and CDR2 as YFSETQ. Here the CDR3 reads CASSLGGDGYTF. CDR3 sequence (DNA): TGCGCCAGCAGCTTAGGAGGGGATGGCTACACCTTC.

V and J are TRBV6-1 and TRBJ1-1, with D unclear. Trimming cost V 2 bases and J 4 bases, with 11 bases left between them. The CDR3 contains 14 residues. Germline V gene data show CDR1 as MNHNS and CDR2 as SASEGT. The CDR3 DNA follows: TGTGCCAGCAGTGAAATCCTTCGGGTCACTGAAGCTTTCTTT. It yields the protein CASSEILRVTEAFF.

In regard to this clone: Other DNA sequences in the same sample also yield this CDR3. The chain carries TRBV5-1 and TRBJ2-7; 9 bases agree with TRBD1. This CDR3 spans 14 amino acids. The J segment lost 1 base and the V segment lost 4 bases, leaving 3 bases of the junction unmatched. Germline-derived CDR1 and CDR2 are SGHRS and YFSETQ. CDR3: CASSPGTGSYEQYF. The CDR3 bases are TGCGCCAGCAGCCCCGGGACAGGGTCCTACGAGCAGTACTTC. Full variable domain (rest looked up from reference TRBV5-1 and TRBJ2-7): KAGVTQTPRYLIKTRGQQVTLSCSPISGHRSVSWYQQTPGQGLQFLFEYFSETQRNKGNFPGRFSGRQFSNSRSEMNVSTLELGDSALYLCASSPGTGSYEQYFGPGTRLTVT.

The V call is TRBV7-9, the J call TRBJ1-2; 11 nucleotides agree with TRBD1. V lost 5 bases, J lost 13 bases, and 12 bases stayed unmatched. Germline V gene sequence: CDR1 SEHNR, CDR2 FQNEAQ (reference sequence). The CDR3 length is 14 residues. The CDR3 sequence: CASSPSGTGGSFTF. The CDR3 nucleotides are TGTGCCAGCAGCCCCTCCGGGACAGGGGGATCTTTCACCTTC.

The V call is TRBV5-4, the J call TRBJ2-1; perhaps TRBD1 as D (5 bases). Trimming took 5 bases from V and 7 from J, leaving 7 bases between them. The germline gives CDR1 SGHNT, CDR2 YYREEE (reference sequence). The CDR3 spans 11 residues. In DNA form, the CDR3 reads TGTGCCAGCAGTAAGGGGAATGAGCAGTTCTTC. It yields the protein CASSKGNEQFF. Full variable domain (remainder filled in from reference TRBV5-4 and TRBJ2-1): ETGVTQSPTHLIKTRGQQVTLRCSSQSGHNTVSWYQQALGQGPQFIFQYYREEENGRGNFPPRFSGLQFPNYSSELNVNALELDDSALYLCASSKGNEQFFGPGTRLTVL.

The V gene is TRBV10-2, the J gene TRBJ2-2, with 15 bases fitting TRBD2. The V and J ends lost 9 bases and 5 bases, in that order; junction bases with no gene match: 10. Looked up from germline, CDR1 is WSHSY and CDR2 is SAAADI. The CDR3 totals 17 residues. The CDR3 region has the DNA TGCGCCAGTTCCCGGGGACTAGCGGGAGGAGGAACCGGGGAGCTGTTTTTT. Protein: CASSRGLAGGGTGELFF.

The chain uses TRBV7-8 and TRBJ2-3; 7 bases line up with TRBD2. J gave up 1 base and V 1 base, and 5 bases lay outside the gene matches. CDR1 is SGHVS and CDR2 is FQNEAQ in the germline V gene. The CDR3 sequence is 16 residues long. In DNA, the CDR3 is TGTGCCAGCAGCTTAGATCGGCTAGCGGGCACAGATACGCAGTATTTT. Translating gives CASSLDRLAGTDTQYF.

The CDR3 protein is CASSRGDSFSYNEQFF. The CDR3 nucleotides are TGTGCCAGTAGTAGAGGGGACTCGTTCTCCTACAATGAGCAGTTCTTC. This chain links TRBV19 with TRBJ2-1; maybe TRBD2 (6 bases). CDR3 length: 16 residues. In germline, CDR1 is LNHDA, CDR2 SQIVND (reference sequence). The ends were cut back, 4 bases at V and 0 bases at J, with 13 bases in the middle.